This T cell receptor beta chain is drawn from a study of cytomegalovirus exposure and HLA in healthy donors. PCR involved 60 Vbeta and 13 Jbeta primers. Sequencing was performed with immunoSEQ multiplex PCR; in TCRdb, only in-frame clones are kept and a portion is missing. The sample has just under 65,000 clones. The CDR3 consists of 15 residues. Looked up from germline, CDR1 is SGHDN and CDR2 is FVKESK. Trimming shortened V by 1 base and J by 4 bases, and 10 bases separated the two germline ends. Regarding the study as a whole: Most TCR sequences were uncommon, yet certain public TCRs appeared in many donors. Most CMV-associated TCR beta chains appeared HLA-restricted in a later analysis. Listed as cytomegalovirus-associated were 170 or so TCR beta chains.

Remarks on this clone: Its antigen is undetermined.

This clonotype was obtained from a boy aged 5 to 17 in good health and CMV-seronegative. The chain joins TRBV14 to TRBJ2-2, with D perhaps TRBD2 (5 bases). Sequencing was performed on PBMCs. CDR3 coding DNA: TGTGCCAGCAGCCAAGTGCCTAGCCCCACCGGGGAGCTGTTTTTT. Its protein product is CASSQVPSPTGELFF.